This T cell receptor beta chain was identified in a study of T cell changes during pregnancy in multiple sclerosis. Germline assignment: CDR1 SGHTA and CDR2 FQGTGA. This CDR3 comprises 16 residues. Trimming took 5 bases from V and 1 from J; bases not matched to a gene: 8. TCRdb's copy holds only in-frame clones and misses some; the assay was immunoSEQ multiplex PCR. The sample lists 75,000 to 95,000 clones, approximately 90% occurring once. Sequenced here: peripheral blood, sampled before pregnancy. The J gene is TRBJ1-3, the V gene TRBV7-3, with 7 bases that match TRBD1. This TCR derives from a female donor with multiple sclerosis, enrolled in a pregnancy study. The CDR3 region is CASSAEPRGSGNTIYF. The CDR3 DNA reads TGTGCCAGCAGCGCCGAGCCCAGGGGGTCTGGAAACACCATATATTTT.